Given below is one T cell receptor (beta chain) in context. Germline CDR1 and CDR2: SGHRS and YFSETQ. Trimming took 2 bases from V and 5 from J, leaving 14 bases between them. This CDR3 region has 16 residues. This record belongs to a study of cytomegalovirus exposure and HLA in healthy donors. Primers included in the PCR were 60 Vbeta and 13 Jbeta primers. TCRdb's copy holds only in-frame clones and misses some; the assay was immunoSEQ multiplex PCR. The repertoire holds some 85,000 clones, around 77% seen once, with about 3.8% in the top ten. This clonotype was sampled from a man between 25 and 39 years old in good health and CMV-seronegative. The rearrangement links TRBV5-1 to TRBJ1-6; D is possibly TRBD1 (5 bases). The sequenced material came from PBMCs. The CDR3 is CASSLTTVGNNSPLHF. The CDR3 nucleotides are TGCGCCAGCAGCTTAACGACAGTGGGAAATAATTCACCCCTCCACTTT.